This T cell receptor (beta chain) was found in a study of T-cell reconstitution after alpha-beta-depleted transplantation in children. CDR1 is MNHNS and CDR2 is SASEGT in the germline V gene. V lost 6 bases and J lost 5; bases outside the gene matches: 5. The CDR3 has 15 residues. This sample's TCRbeta library carried unique molecular identifier barcodes. TCRdb passed the PCR reads through MiXCR, listing each CDR3 protein once. The table includes some 530,000 distinct CDR3 sequences, roughly an eighth detected once. The input for sequencing was PBMCs from the stem cell graft donor, taken from the stem cell graft. The sequence came from a human donor who donated a stem cell graft to a child with combined immunodeficiency. This chain uses TRBV6-1 with TRBJ2-1; TRBD2 matches 12 bases. DNA of the CDR3: TGTGCCAGCAGCCGACTAGCGGGGGATGACAATGAGCAGTTCTTC. Protein: CASSRLAGDDNEQFF.